By share of the sample, the clone carrying this T cell receptor (beta chain) is medium-sized. Its antigen is unknown. Germline assignment: CDR1 SGHNT and CDR2 YENEEA. The CDR3 covers 14 residues. The germline V and J ends were trimmed by 5 bases and 1 base, with 11 bases remaining between them. Produced via immunoSEQ multiplex PCR; TCRdb's table is partial and in-frame only. This sample has 6,500 to 8,000 clones, with roughly 70% found just once. The data are from a study of coeliac disease. Whole-study results and caveats: According to the authors, this method cannot detect gliadin-specific T cells in an unbiased way. Known gliadin-specific TRB sequences: about 55% of the 18 coeliac samples, only 1 of 6 controls. Largely private TRB repertoires meant most sequences were sample-unique.

The receptor comes from a man in his forties or fifties with active celiac disease. The V gene is TRBV11-3, the J gene TRBJ1-1, with D maybe TRBD1 (5 bases). The sample comprised lamina propria lymphocytes from the gut. The CDR3 region is CASSPYTGNTEAFF. The CDR3 DNA follows: TGTGCCAGCAGCCCATACACAGGGAACACTGAAGCTTTCTTT. Full variable domain (rest looked up from reference TRBV11-3 and TRBJ1-1): EAGVVQSPRYKIIEKKQPVAFWCNPISGHNTLYWYLQNLGQGPELLIRYENEEAVDDSQLPKDRFSAERLKGVDSTLKIQPAELGDSAVYLCASSPYTGNTEAFFGQGTRLTVV.